What follows are 22 T cell receptor beta chains derived from one specimen sequenced in a study of cytomegalovirus exposure and HLA in healthy donors (dated by TCRdb to about 2017). Receptor amplification or capture employed the immunoSEQ multiplex PCR assay. The multiplex PCR relied on a mix of 60 forward primers for TCR Vbeta segments and 13 reverse primers for TCR Jbeta segments. TCRdb limited this immuneACCESS table to in-frame rearrangements with V and J called. A share of clones is missing; checked studies link under half to unresolved V genes, and the rest is unexplained. This sample comprises under 150,000 clones, around a tenth of them detected only once. Clones ranked in the top ten supply 3% to 3.5% of the sample. Specimen: PBMCs. The receptors originated from a man under 40 in good health and CMV-seronegative.

The rearrangement joins TRBV4-1 to TRBJ1-2; a possible D gene is TRBD1 (5 bases). V gave up 0 bases and J gave up 7 bases, with 18 bases separating them. The CDR3 totals 16 residues. Germline V gene data show CDR1 as MGHRA and CDR2 as YSYEKL. The DNA of the CDR3 is TGCGCCAGCAGCCAAGAGGTAGGGGTGGAAAGCTCTGGCTACACCTTC. Translating gives CASSQEVGVESSGYTF.

The rearrangement uses TRBV5-1 and TRBJ1-1, with TRBD1 matching over 8 bases. The CDR3 sequence is 17 residues long. J was trimmed by 3 bases and V by 5 bases; bases with no gene match: 15. Germline lookup yields CDR1 SGHRS and CDR2 YFSETQ. The CDR3 DNA is TGCGCCAGCAGTCCCGGGACAGGAAAAAGTTGGGACACTGAAGCTTTCTTT. This codes for CASSPGTGKSWDTEAFF. Complete variable domain (other parts from reference TRBV5-1 and TRBJ1-1): KAGVTQTPRYLIKTRGQQVTLSCSPISGHRSVSWYQQTPGQGLQFLFEYFSETQRNKGNFPGRFSGRQFSNSRSEMNVSTLELGDSALYLCASSPGTGKSWDTEAFFGQGTRLTVV.

Written as DNA, the CDR3 is TGTGCCACCAGCAGAGTGGAGATGGGGGCGCAGACCCAGTACTTC. As protein: CATSRVEMGAQTQYF. The chain recombines TRBV15 with TRBJ2-5, with a tentative D call TRBD1 (6 bases). The CDR3 covers 15 residues. Germline V lookup: CDR1 LNHNV, CDR2 YYDKDF (reference sequence). Trimming pared 1 base from V and 6 bases from J, leaving 15 bases between. Together with reference TRBV15 and TRBJ2-5, the CDR3 gives the full variable domain: DAMVIQNPRYQVTQFGKPVTLSCSQTLNHNVMYWYQQKSSQAPKLLFHYYDKDFNNEADTPDNFQSRRPNTSFCFLDIRSPGLGDTAMYLCATSRVEMGAQTQYFGPGTRLLVL.

This clone was seen a handful of times. The sample has other DNA sequences that encode this CDR3 too. The rearrangement links TRBV19 to TRBJ1-1, with 8 bases fitting TRBD1. Germline V lookup: CDR1 LNHDA, CDR2 SQIVND (reference sequence). The ends lost 7 bases at V and 6 bases at J; junction bases unmatched: 7. The CDR3 has 13 amino acids. The CDR3 region is CASKTDRDAEAFF. For the CDR3, the DNA is TGTGCCAGTAAAACGGACAGGGATGCTGAAGCTTTCTTT.

The genes are TRBV19 and TRBJ2-1; 8 bases fit TRBD1. Germline V gene data show CDR1 as LNHDA and CDR2 as SQIVND (reference sequence). V gave up 3 bases and J gave up 0 bases; unmatched junction bases: 4. The CDR3 totals 16 residues. In DNA form, the CDR3 reads TGTGCCAGTAGTATCCAGGGGGCCATCTCCTACAATGAGCAGTTCTTC. It is translated as CASSIQGAISYNEQFF.

This clone was seen a handful of times. DNA for the CDR3: TGCGCCAGCAGCGGTTTAGACAGGGACGAGGATGGCTACACCTTC. The encoded protein is CASSGLDRDEDGYTF. This chain joins TRBV5-1 and TRBJ1-2; 7 nucleotides match TRBD1. This CDR3 spans 15 amino acids. Germline CDR1 reads SGHRS; CDR2 reads YFSETQ. V gave up 4 bases and J gave up 6 bases; unmatched junction bases: 12.

There are a few counts of this clone. The V call is TRBV25-1, the J call TRBJ1-4; D remains unclear. The CDR3 length is 15 residues. Germline V gene lookup returns CDR1 MGHDK and CDR2 SYGVNS. V shed 4 bases and J shed 3 bases, with 12 bases lying between them. The CDR3 sequence is CASSVRQRANEKLFF. CDR3 nucleotide sequence: TGTGCCAGCAGTGTCCGTCAGAGGGCTAATGAAAAACTGTTTTTT.

The gene calls are TRBV27 and TRBJ2-7, with TRBD1 matching over 9 bases. This CDR3 has 13 amino acids. Germline values: CDR1 MNHEY, CDR2 SMNVEV (reference sequence). V shed 4 bases and J 3 bases; nucleotides not matched to a gene: 1. CDR3 DNA sequence: TGTGCCAGCAGTTACAGGGGGCTCTACGAGCAGTACTTC. Translation gives CASSYRGLYEQYF.

In its sample, this clone was seen a few times. The rearrangement joins TRBV7-6 to TRBJ2-7; 7 positions agree with TRBD1. The CDR3 contains 14 residues. CDR1 and CDR2 (germline): SGHVS, FNYEAQ. J lost 2 bases, V lost 0 bases, and 1 base had no gene match. This CDR3 reads CASSLAGQAYEQYF. CDR3 bases: TGTGCCAGCAGCTTAGCAGGACAGGCCTACGAGCAGTACTTC.

CDR3 sequence (DNA): TGCGCCAGCAGCACCGACAGGGGGACGCAGTATTTT. It yields the protein CASSTDRGTQYF. This chain links TRBV5-1 with TRBJ2-3; TRBD1 matches at 9 bases. V dropped 4 bases and J dropped 9; count of bases not matched to a gene: 3. Germline assignment: CDR1 SGHRS and CDR2 YFSETQ. There are 12 residues in the CDR3. The whole variable domain, remainder taken from reference TRBV5-1 and TRBJ2-3, is KAGVTQTPRYLIKTRGQQVTLSCSPISGHRSVSWYQQTPGQGLQFLFEYFSETQRNKGNFPGRFSGRQFSNSRSEMNVSTLELGDSALYLCASSTDRGTQYFGPGTRLTVL.

The V and J genes are TRBV5-4 and TRBJ2-3, with a possible D match to TRBD1 (6 bases). The V end was cut by 5 bases, the J end by 0 bases, with 13 bases between. Germline-derived CDR1 and CDR2 are SGHNT and YYREEE (reference sequence). This CDR3 has 15 amino acids. CDR3 amino acids: CASSPGQGSTDTQYF. As DNA, the CDR3 is TGTGCCAGCAGTCCGGGGCAGGGGAGCACAGATACGCAGTATTTT.

This clone came up a few times. V usage is TRBV29-1 and J usage is TRBJ2-5; 8 bases agree with TRBD2. With 8 bases clipped from V and 4 bases from J, the junction kept 15 bases outside the gene matches. CDR3 length: 15 residues. The germline V gene has CDR1 SQVTM and CDR2 ANQGSEA. CDR3 in DNA: TGCAGCTCCCTAGCGGGCAGTTTCAGTAGAGAGACCCAGTACTTC. This translates into CSSLAGSFSRETQYF. Using reference TRBV29-1 and TRBJ2-5 for the parts outside the CDR3, the full variable domain is SAVISQKPSRDICQRGTSLTIQCQVDSQVTMMFWYRQQPGQSLTLIATANQGSEATYESGFVIDKFPISRPNLTFSTLTVSNMSPEDSSIYLCSSLAGSFSRETQYFGPGTRLLVL.

This sequence joins TRBV2 and TRBJ2-1, with 8 bases lining up with TRBD2. The J segment lost 4 bases and the V segment lost 4 bases, leaving 6 bases of the junction unmatched. Looked up from germline, CDR1 is SNHLY and CDR2 is FYNNEI. The CDR3 runs to 15 residues. Here the CDR3 DNA reads TGTGCCAGCAGTGGGGAAGCGGGGGCGTACAATGAGCAGTTCTTC. Amino acids: CASSGEAGAYNEQFF.

The table lists this clone with a few counts. CDR3 residues: CASSPRDTKETQYF. CDR3 DNA sequence: TGTGCCAGCTCACCCCGGGACACGAAAGAGACCCAGTACTTC. V gene TRBV18 combines with J gene TRBJ2-5; tentative D call: TRBD1 (6 bases). The CDR3 totals 14 residues. V was pared by 3 bases and J by 3 bases, with 11 bases between. CDR1 is KGHSH and CDR2 is LQKENI in the germline V gene.

This chain connects TRBV7-5 to TRBJ2-2; no check of the table's D call, TRBD2, against the DNA was made. TRBV7-5 constitutes a pseudogene. CDR3 size: 16 residues. The CDR3 DNA follows: TGTGCCAGAAGCTTAGGCACTAGTGAGGACACCGGGGAGCTGTTTTTT. Amino acids: CARSLGTSEDTGELFF.

This clone was observed a few times. This sequence joins TRBV28 and TRBJ1-5, with D hard to call. Trimming left V 6 bases short and J 9 bases short, with 9 bases between. CDR1 is MDHEN and CDR2 is SYDVKM in the germline V gene. The CDR3 is 11 amino acids. The CDR3 is CASSRERPQHF. In DNA, the CDR3 is TGTGCCAGCAGCCGAGAGAGGCCCCAGCATTTT. The variable domain in full, completed from reference TRBV28 and TRBJ1-5, reads DVKVTQSSRYLVKRTGEKVFLECVQDMDHENMFWYRQDPGLGLRLIYFSYDVKMKEKGDIPEGYSVSREKKERFSLILESASTNQTSMYLCASSRERPQHFGDGTRLSIL.

The chain couples TRBV19 to TRBJ2-7; 7 bases align to TRBD2. Germline V gives CDR1 LNHDA, CDR2 SQIVND (reference sequence). The J segment lost 3 bases and the V segment lost 1 base, leaving 3 bases of the junction unmatched. The CDR3 is 14 residues long. CDR3 amino acids: CASSIAKRGYEQYF. The DNA of the CDR3 is TGTGCCAGTAGTATAGCTAAGCGGGGCTACGAGCAGTACTTC.

This clone was observed a handful of times. V is TRBV5-6 and J is TRBJ1-2, with a tentative D call TRBD1 (5 bases). V gave up 0 bases and J gave up 8 bases, with 11 bases separating them. This CDR3 is built from 13 residues. CDR1 is SGHDT, CDR2 YYEEEE, per germline. CDR3 protein: CASSLVVEGGYTF. In DNA, the CDR3 is TGTGCCAGCAGCTTGGTAGTGGAGGGGGGCTACACCTTC. Supplemented by reference TRBV5-6 and TRBJ1-2, the full variable domain reads DAGVTQSPTHLIKTRGQQVTLRCSPKSGHDTVSWYQQALGQGPQFIFQYYEEEERQRGNFPDRFSGHQFPNYSSELNVNALLLGDSALYLCASSLVVEGGYTFGSGTRLTVV.

This clone was detected a few times. At one boundary the junction diverges from the germline segment, which might be a read error. The chain has TRBV11-3 and TRBJ2-5; 9 bases agree with TRBD1. CDR3 length: 16 amino acids. CDR1 SGHNT and CDR2 YENEEA come from the germline V gene. This CDR3 is CASSLAGQGNQETQYF. In DNA form, the CDR3 reads TGTGCCAGCAGCTTAGCCGGACAGGGGAACCAGGAGACCCAGTACTTC.

This clone was found a few times. A junction boundary mismatches the germline segment, possibly from a read error. Other DNA sequences from this sample encode an identical CDR3 as well. V is TRBV29-1 and J is TRBJ1-2; 9 bases align to TRBD1. This CDR3 has 14 amino acids. Germline CDR1 and CDR2: SQVTM and ANQGSEA. The CDR3 DNA reads as TGTAGCGTTGGAGGGGACAGGGCGGCGGATGGCTACACCTTC. Its protein is CSVGGDRAADGYTF.

This clone was recorded a few times. The chain couples TRBV4-1 to TRBJ1-2; TRBD1 matches at 8 bases. Germline V lookup: CDR1 MGHRA, CDR2 YSYEKL. V gave up 1 base and J gave up 4 bases; unmatched junction bases: 11. This CDR3 is 17 amino acids long. The CDR3: CASSQGVGQGTIYGYTF. DNA of the CDR3: TGCGCCAGCAGCCAAGGGGTCGGACAGGGAACTATCTATGGCTACACCTTC.

This clone was counted a few times. Other DNA sequences from this sample encode an identical CDR3 as well. This rearrangement joins TRBV11-3 to TRBJ2-5; 12 nucleotides agree with TRBD2. From germline, CDR1 is SGHNT and CDR2 YENEEA. The CDR3 spans 15 residues. V dropped 5 bases and J dropped 1; count of bases not matched to a gene: 2. Here the CDR3 DNA reads TGTGCCAGCAGCACGGGACTAGCGGGCCAAGAGACCCAGTACTTC. Residues: CASSTGLAGQETQYF.